Shown below are 20 T cell receptor beta chains from a single sample sequenced in a study of lymphopenia after photon versus proton radiotherapy. TCRdb's table, derived via immunoSEQ multiplex PCR, lists solely in-frame clones and lacks some. This table has some 30,000 clones, approximately 86% appearing once. This material consisted of peripheral blood, taken from a patient treated with proton-based radiotherapy. These receptors all come from a woman aged 55-69 years with cholangiocarcinoma. Some clones in this sample may be carry-over from other donors' samples.

The chain recombines TRBV7-2 with TRBJ2-1, with TRBD2 matching over 8 bases. Germline CDR1 reads SGHTA; CDR2 reads FQGNSA. CDR3 length: 12 amino acids. V shed 5 bases, J shed 15 bases, and the junction held 9 bases outside the gene matches. CDR3 coding DNA: TGTGCCAGCAGCCCCACCAACGGACTAGCGTTCTTC. This codes for CASSPTNGLAFF. The full variable domain, its missing parts supplied by reference TRBV7-2 and TRBJ2-1, is GAGVSQSPSNKVTEKGKDVELRCDPISGHTALYWYRQSLGQGLEFLIYFQGNSAPDKSGLPSDRFSAERTGGSVSTLTIQRTQQEDSAVYLCASSPTNGLAFFGPGTRLTVL.

This rearrangement joins TRBV9 to TRBJ2-2; no reliable D call. Trimming stripped 0 bases from V and 1 base from J, with 7 bases between. CDR3 size: 15 residues. Per the germline V gene, CDR1 is SGDLS and CDR2 is YYNGEE. The CDR3 reads CASSVVGQNTGELFF. In DNA form, the CDR3 reads TGTGCCAGCAGCGTAGTCGGGCAGAACACCGGGGAGCTGTTTTTT.

The chain links TRBV4-2 to TRBJ2-6; TRBD2 matches 8 bases. The V and J ends lost 0 bases and 4 bases, in that order; junction bases with no gene match: 8. CDR1 and CDR2 from the germline V gene are LGHNA and YNFKEQ. There are 18 residues in the CDR3. The CDR3 spells CASSQEWLAGAGANVLTF. The CDR3 DNA sequence: TGTGCCAGCAGCCAAGAGTGGCTAGCGGGTGCCGGGGCCAACGTCCTGACTTTC.

The CDR3 nucleotides are TGTGCCAGCAGTTTAATAGGTACCCAAGAGACCCAGTACTTC. As protein: CASSLIGTQETQYF. The rearrangement links TRBV27 to TRBJ2-5, with D unclear. The CDR3 is 14 amino acids. Germline lookup yields CDR1 MNHEY and CDR2 SMNVEV (reference sequence). V was shortened by 2 bases and J by 1 base, with 8 bases between the two germline ends.

The J gene is TRBJ1-6, the V gene TRBV7-2, with 7 bases lining up with TRBD1. V lost 5 bases, J lost 7 bases, and 8 bases stayed unmatched. This CDR3 has 15 residues. Germline V gene data show CDR1 as SGHTA and CDR2 as FQGNSA. CDR3 amino acids: CASSAQGVNNSPLHF. The CDR3 nucleotides are TGTGCCAGCAGCGCCCAGGGGGTGAACAATTCACCCCTCCACTTT. The complete variable domain, with remaining parts taken from reference TRBV7-2 and TRBJ1-6, reads GAGVSQSPSNKVTEKGKDVELRCDPISGHTALYWYRQSLGQGLEFLIYFQGNSAPDKSGLPSDRFSAERTGGSVSTLTIQRTQQEDSAVYLCASSAQGVNNSPLHFGNGTRLTVT.

The gene calls are TRBV29-1 and TRBJ1-4; tentatively, D is TRBD1 (5 bases). V dropped 4 bases and J dropped 4 bases, with 13 bases sitting between them. The length of the CDR3 is 14 residues. Germline loops: CDR1 SQVTM, CDR2 ANQGSEA. The CDR3 bases are TGCAGCGTTGGGCCGGGACCGAGTAATGAAAAACTGTTTTTT. Protein product: CSVGPGPSNEKLFF.

This chain connects TRBV27 to TRBJ1-5; D call uncertain. The CDR3 totals 14 residues. Looked up from germline, CDR1 is MNHEY and CDR2 is SMNVEV (reference sequence). The V end lost 2 bases, the J end lost 1 base, and 6 bases lay between the germline ends. The CDR3, as DNA: TGTGCCAGCAGTTTACTTCCCAGCAATCAGCCCCAGCATTTT. Translating gives CASSLLPSNQPQHF.

The rearrangement links TRBV7-8 to TRBJ2-3; unclear D gene. Trimming took off 6 bases at V and 3 bases at J, with 4 bases between the two ends. From germline, CDR1 is SGHVS and CDR2 FQNEAQ. This CDR3 comprises 11 residues. CDR3 sequence: CASRSTDTQYF. CDR3 in DNA: TGTGCCAGCAGATCAACAGATACGCAGTATTTT.

This sequence joins TRBV28 and TRBJ2-7; D uncertain. V lost 5 bases to trimming and J lost 0 bases, with 5 bases between them. Per the germline V gene, CDR1 is MDHEN and CDR2 is SYDVKM. The CDR3 runs to 12 residues. This chain's CDR3 is CASSPSSYEQYF. In nucleotides, the CDR3 is TGTGCCAGCAGTCCAAGCTCCTACGAGCAGTACTTC.

This chain uses TRBV10-2 with TRBJ2-7, with D possibly called TRBD1 or TRBD2 (7 bases each). The germline V gene encodes CDR1 WSHSY and CDR2 SAAADI. This CDR3 has 14 residues. Deletions cut 6 bases from V and 0 bases from J, with 12 bases between. The CDR3 sequence is CASSQGGGSYEQYF. In nucleotides, the CDR3 is TGCGCCAGCAGCCAGGGGGGGGGCTCCTACGAGCAGTACTTC.

This clone was recorded once. This rearrangement joins TRBV6-1 to TRBJ1-4; D is perhaps TRBD1 (6 bases). The germline V and J ends were trimmed by 6 bases and 7 bases, with 15 bases remaining between them. The CDR3 is 14 residues long. CDR1 and CDR2 from the germline V gene are MNHNS and SASEGT. The CDR3 sequence is CASRIDRTLEKLFF. As DNA, the CDR3 is TGTGCCAGCAGGATTGACAGGACTCTTGAAAAACTGTTTTTT.

The rearrangement joins TRBV19 to TRBJ1-2, with unresolved D. The V gene's germline CDR1 is LNHDA and CDR2 SQIVND (reference sequence). The CDR3 has 15 residues. V shed 0 bases and J shed 6 bases, with 14 bases lying between them. CDR3 bases: TGTGCCAGTAGTATAGATGCCGACATTCCCCATGGCTACACCTTC. Its protein product is CASSIDADIPHGYTF.

The chain is built from TRBV7-9 and TRBJ1-6; D is unresolved. Germline V gives CDR1 SEHNR, CDR2 FQNEAQ (reference sequence). Between the trimmed V and J ends, which lost 5 bases and 9 bases, there was a span of 8 bases. CDR3 length equals 12 residues. CDR3 DNA: TGTGCCAGCAGCCCCGGCGGTTCACCCCTCCACTTT. Translation: CASSPGGSPLHF.

The J gene is TRBJ2-3, the V gene TRBV5-5; D is unclear. The V end lost 4 bases, the J end lost 4 bases, and 10 bases lay between the germline ends. This CDR3 has 13 residues. Germline loops: CDR1 SGHKS, CDR2 YYEKEE (reference sequence). For the CDR3, the DNA is TGTGCCAGCAGCGACCCCCGGGCAGATACGCAGTATTTT. Translating gives CASSDPRADTQYF.

The rearrangement joins TRBV18 to TRBJ2-5, with D possibly matching TRBD2 (5 bases). The CDR3 totals 15 residues. Trimming took off 3 bases at V and 10 bases at J, with 21 bases between the two ends. Per the germline V gene, CDR1 is KGHSH and CDR2 is LQKENI. Written as DNA, the CDR3 is TGTGCCAGCTCACCGTCCCACTTTTCGGACTTGAGCCAGTACTTC. Its protein product is CASSPSHFSDLSQYF.

Concerning this clone: Other DNA sequences within the sample encode an identical CDR3. The chain employs TRBV7-2 and TRBJ2-3; maybe TRBD1 (6 bases). Germline-derived CDR1 and CDR2 are SGHTA and FQGNSA. This CDR3 is built from 14 residues. Deletions cut 2 bases from V and 5 bases from J, with 11 bases between. The DNA of the CDR3 is TGTGCCAGCAGCTTAAGCAGGGGAGTAGATACGCAGTATTTT. Translating it yields CASSLSRGVDTQYF. Drawing the rest from reference TRBV7-2 and TRBJ2-3, the complete variable domain is GAGVSQSPSNKVTEKGKDVELRCDPISGHTALYWYRQSLGQGLEFLIYFQGNSAPDKSGLPSDRFSAERTGGSVSTLTIQRTQQEDSAVYLCASSLSRGVDTQYFGPGTRLTVL.

The rearrangement uses TRBV7-7 and TRBJ2-5, with D perhaps TRBD1 (5 bases). The V end was cut by 5 bases, the J end by 5 bases, with 12 bases between. The germline gives CDR1 SSHAT, CDR2 FNYEAQ (reference sequence). This CDR3 is 13 amino acids long. This CDR3 reads CASSPQGRETQYF. The CDR3 DNA is TGTGCCAGCAGCCCCCAGGGAAGGGAGACCCAGTACTTC.

The chain joins TRBV29-1 to TRBJ2-1, with D uncertain. Per the germline V gene, CDR1 is SQVTM and CDR2 is ANQGSEA. The CDR3 extends over 11 amino acids. The V end was cut by 5 bases, the J end by 9 bases, with 11 bases between. The CDR3 spells CSVWVRTEQFF. In nucleotides, the CDR3 is TGCAGCGTTTGGGTGCGGACTGAGCAGTTCTTC.

The rearrangement links TRBV9 to TRBJ1-4; D perhaps matches TRBD1 (5 bases). This CDR3 has 15 amino acids. The germline gives CDR1 SGDLS, CDR2 YYNGEE. The V end was cut by 4 bases, the J end by 3 bases, with 13 bases between. The CDR3 nucleotides are TGTGCCAGCAGCTGGGGGGACGGATCTAATGAAAAACTGTTTTTT. Its protein product is CASSWGDGSNEKLFF. The complete variable domain, with remaining parts taken from reference TRBV9 and TRBJ1-4, reads DSGVTQTPKHLITATGQRVTLRCSPRSGDLSVYWYQQSLDQGLQFLIQYYNGEERAKGNILERFSAQQFPDLHSELNLSSLELGDSALYFCASSWGDGSNEKLFFGSGTQLSVL.

In this sample, this clone turned up once. This sequence joins TRBV2 and TRBJ2-3; D not resolved. Looked up from germline, CDR1 is SNHLY and CDR2 is FYNNEI. V shed 4 bases and J shed 4 bases, with 6 bases lying between them. The CDR3 has 12 residues. The CDR3 spells CASSGRADTQYF. The CDR3 DNA follows: TGTGCCAGCAGTGGACGAGCAGATACGCAGTATTTT.